This TCR beta chain was sequenced in a study of T-cell reconstitution after alpha-beta-depleted transplantation in children. Whole-study results and caveats: The study traced high day-60 TCRbeta diversity in some patients to surviving recipient T cells and thymic progenitors. T cells produced anew were the main source of T-cell counts and diversity one year after transplant. Reports say that about two months after transplant, the alpha-beta T cells came out of several hundred graft clones that had expanded.

Concerning this clonotype: Its antigen is as yet unknown. One base away lies a much larger clone, so this may be a sequencing read error.

Preparation of the TCRbeta library was carried out with unique molecular identifiers. MiXCR, applied by TCRdb to the PCR reads, yields one record per CDR3 protein. The sample lists some 78,000 distinct CDR3 sequences, 13% to 15% occurring once. This CDR3 spans 16 amino acids. CDR1 SGHTA and CDR2 FQGNSA come from the germline V gene. This clonotype originated in a male patient between 2 and 10 years old who had a stem cell transplant for acute lymphoblastic leukemia, so the T cells may come from the graft donor. The material was PBMCs, mostly from graft donor cells, obtained 180 days after TCRalphabeta/CD19-depleted stem cell transplant. This chain connects TRBV7-2 to TRBJ1-5, with D tentatively TRBD1 (6 bases). The CDR3 sequence: CASSPGQGRGNKPQPF. The CDR3 DNA sequence: TGTGCCAGCAGCCCAGGCCAGGGAAGGGGGAATAAGCCCCAGCCTTTT.